This TCR beta chain was documented in a study of blood T cell repertoires in COVID-19. About the research overall: Samples came from the United States, Italy and Spain, spanning acute and convalescent COVID-19.

Germline-derived CDR1 and CDR2 are MNHEY and SVGAGI. The ends were cut back, 7 bases at V and 6 bases at J, with 16 bases in the middle. The CDR3 runs to 13 residues. In the study's own analysis: Cell counts per sample came from amplifying reference gene primers. Assay: immunoSEQ multiplex PCR; the TCRdb copy retains only in-frame clones and omits some. V and J calls and clone size are copied from that table; D and trimming were computed from the DNA. The profile shows over 60,000 clones, approximately 90% of them singletons. The specimen was peripheral blood. The chain recombines TRBV6-5 with TRBJ2-7, with a possible D match to TRBD2 (5 bases). This clonotype was obtained from a woman older than 75 with active COVID-19. The DNA of the CDR3 is TGTGCCAGCACCTTGACCCAGGAGGTCGAGCAGTACTTC. Translated: CASTLTQEVEQYF.